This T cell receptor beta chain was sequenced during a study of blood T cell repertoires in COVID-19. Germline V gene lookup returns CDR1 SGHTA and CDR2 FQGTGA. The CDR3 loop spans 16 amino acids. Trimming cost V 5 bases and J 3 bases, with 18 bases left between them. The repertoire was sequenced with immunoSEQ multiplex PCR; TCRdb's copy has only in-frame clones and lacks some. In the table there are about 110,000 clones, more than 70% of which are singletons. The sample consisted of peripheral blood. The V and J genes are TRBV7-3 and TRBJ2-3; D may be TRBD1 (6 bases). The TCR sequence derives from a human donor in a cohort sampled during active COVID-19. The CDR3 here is CASSLNVVQGTDTQYF. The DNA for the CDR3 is TGTGCCAGCAGCCTTAACGTGGTGCAGGGGACAGATACGCAGTATTTT. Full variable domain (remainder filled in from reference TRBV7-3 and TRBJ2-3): GAGVSQTPSNKVTEKGKYVELRCDPISGHTALYWYRQSLGQGPEFLIYFQGTGAADDSGLPNDRFFAVRPEGSVSTLKIQRTERGDSAVYLCASSLNVVQGTDTQYFGPGTRLTVL.